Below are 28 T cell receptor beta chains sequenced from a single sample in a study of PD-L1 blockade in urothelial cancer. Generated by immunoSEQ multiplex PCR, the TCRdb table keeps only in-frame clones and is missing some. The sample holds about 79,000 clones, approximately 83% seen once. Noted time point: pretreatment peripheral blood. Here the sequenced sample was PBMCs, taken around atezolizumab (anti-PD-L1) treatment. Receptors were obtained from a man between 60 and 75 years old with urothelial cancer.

CDR3 region: CASSLGQQVGTGELFF. CDR3 nucleotides: TGCGCCAGCAGCTTGGGACAGCAGGTCGGGACCGGGGAGCTGTTTTTT. The rearrangement links TRBV5-1 to TRBJ2-2, with D perhaps matching TRBD1 (5 bases). This CDR3 comprises 16 residues. V was shortened by 0 bases and J by 5 bases, with 14 bases between the two germline ends. CDR1 and CDR2 from the germline V gene are SGHRS and YFSETQ. Based on the CDR3 plus reference TRBV5-1 and TRBJ2-2, the full variable domain is KAGVTQTPRYLIKTRGQQVTLSCSPISGHRSVSWYQQTPGQGLQFLFEYFSETQRNKGNFPGRFSGRQFSNSRSEMNVSTLELGDSALYLCASSLGQQVGTGELFFGEGSRLTVL.

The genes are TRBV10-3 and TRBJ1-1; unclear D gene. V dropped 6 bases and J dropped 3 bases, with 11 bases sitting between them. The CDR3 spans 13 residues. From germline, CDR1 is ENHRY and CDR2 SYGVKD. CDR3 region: CAISSLRDTEAFF. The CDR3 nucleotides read TGTGCCATCAGCTCCTTGAGGGACACTGAAGCTTTCTTT.

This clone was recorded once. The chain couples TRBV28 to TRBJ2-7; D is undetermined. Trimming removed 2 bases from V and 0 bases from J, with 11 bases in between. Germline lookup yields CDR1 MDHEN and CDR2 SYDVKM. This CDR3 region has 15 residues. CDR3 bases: TGTGCCAGCAGTTTACGTGGAGTCGGCTCCTACGAGCAGTACTTC. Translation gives CASSLRGVGSYEQYF.

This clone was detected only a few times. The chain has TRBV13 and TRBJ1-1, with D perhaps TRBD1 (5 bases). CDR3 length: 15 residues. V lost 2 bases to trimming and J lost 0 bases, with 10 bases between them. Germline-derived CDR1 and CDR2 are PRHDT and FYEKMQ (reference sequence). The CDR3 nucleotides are TGTGCCAGCAGCTTATTGCGGACATTGAACACTGAAGCTTTCTTT. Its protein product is CASSLLRTLNTEAFF.

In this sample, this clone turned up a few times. In DNA form, the CDR3 reads TGTGCCAGCAGCTTTCCAGGGCATCAGCCCCAGCATTTT. It specifies CASSFPGHQPQHF. V gene TRBV5-8 combines with J gene TRBJ1-5, with D perhaps TRBD1 (5 bases). This CDR3 is 13 amino acids long. Germline-derived CDR1 and CDR2 are SGHTS and YDEGEE. V shed 2 bases and J shed 5 bases, with 8 bases lying between them.

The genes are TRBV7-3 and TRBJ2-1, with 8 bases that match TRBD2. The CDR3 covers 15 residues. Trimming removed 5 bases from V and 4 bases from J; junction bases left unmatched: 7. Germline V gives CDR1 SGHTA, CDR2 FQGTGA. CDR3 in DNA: TGTGCCAGCAGCCGACGGGGGGGCCAGTACAATGAGCAGTTCTTC. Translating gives CASSRRGGQYNEQFF.

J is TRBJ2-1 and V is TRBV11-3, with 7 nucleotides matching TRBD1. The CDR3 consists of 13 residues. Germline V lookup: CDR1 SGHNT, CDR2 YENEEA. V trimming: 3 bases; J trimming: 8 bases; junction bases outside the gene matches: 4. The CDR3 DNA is TGTGCCAGCAGCTTCTCCACAGGGGATGAGCAGTTCTTC. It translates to CASSFSTGDEQFF. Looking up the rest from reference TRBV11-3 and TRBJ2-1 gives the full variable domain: EAGVVQSPRYKIIEKKQPVAFWCNPISGHNTLYWYLQNLGQGPELLIRYENEEAVDDSQLPKDRFSAERLKGVDSTLKIQPAELGDSAVYLCASSFSTGDEQFFGPGTRLTVL.

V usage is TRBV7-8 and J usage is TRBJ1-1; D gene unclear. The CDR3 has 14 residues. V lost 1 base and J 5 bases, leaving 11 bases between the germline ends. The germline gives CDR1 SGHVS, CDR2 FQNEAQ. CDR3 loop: CASSLGPSGTEAFF. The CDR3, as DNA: TGTGCCAGCAGCTTAGGGCCTAGTGGGACTGAAGCTTTCTTT.

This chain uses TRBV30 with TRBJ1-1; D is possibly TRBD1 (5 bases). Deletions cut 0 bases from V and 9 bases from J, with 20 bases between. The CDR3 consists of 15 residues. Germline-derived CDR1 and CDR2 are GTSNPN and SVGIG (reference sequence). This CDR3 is CAWSVRQGGVRKAFF. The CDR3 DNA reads TGTGCCTGGAGTGTACGGCAGGGAGGTGTGAGGAAAGCTTTCTTT.

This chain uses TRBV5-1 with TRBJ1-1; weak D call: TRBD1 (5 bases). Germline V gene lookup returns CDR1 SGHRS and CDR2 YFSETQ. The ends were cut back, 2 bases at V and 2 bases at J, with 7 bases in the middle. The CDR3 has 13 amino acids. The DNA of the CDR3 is TGCGCCAGCAGCTTACAGGCAAACACTGAAGCTTTCTTT. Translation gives CASSLQANTEAFF.

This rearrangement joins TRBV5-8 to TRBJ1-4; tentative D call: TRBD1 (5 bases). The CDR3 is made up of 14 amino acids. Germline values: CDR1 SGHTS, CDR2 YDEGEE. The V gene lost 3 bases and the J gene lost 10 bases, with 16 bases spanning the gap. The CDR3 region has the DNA TGTGCCAGCAGCTCCTCATCGGGCGGGGGAAAACTGTTTTTT. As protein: CASSSSSGGGKLFF.

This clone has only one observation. CDR3 region: CASSSPGLAGVRELFF. In DNA, the CDR3 is TGTGCCAGCAGCTCCCCGGGACTAGCGGGGGTCCGGGAGCTGTTTTTT. The V gene is TRBV7-2, the J gene TRBJ2-2; TRBD2 aligns across 14 bases. There are 16 residues in the CDR3. CDR1 is SGHTA, CDR2 FQGNSA, per germline. V lost 4 bases to trimming and J lost 9 bases; unmatched junction nucleotides: 7.

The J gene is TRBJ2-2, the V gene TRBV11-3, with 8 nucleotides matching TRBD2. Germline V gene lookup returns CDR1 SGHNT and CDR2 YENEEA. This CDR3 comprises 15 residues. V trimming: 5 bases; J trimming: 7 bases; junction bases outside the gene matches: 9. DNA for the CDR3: TGTGCCAGCAGCCCCCCGGATAGCGGGGACGGGGAGCTGTTTTTT. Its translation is CASSPPDSGDGELFF. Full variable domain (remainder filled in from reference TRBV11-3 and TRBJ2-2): EAGVVQSPRYKIIEKKQPVAFWCNPISGHNTLYWYLQNLGQGPELLIRYENEEAVDDSQLPKDRFSAERLKGVDSTLKIQPAELGDSAVYLCASSPPDSGDGELFFGEGSRLTVL.

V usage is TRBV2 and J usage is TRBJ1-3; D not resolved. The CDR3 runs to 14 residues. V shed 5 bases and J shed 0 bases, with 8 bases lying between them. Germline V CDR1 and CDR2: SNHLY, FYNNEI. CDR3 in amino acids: CASSRLFSGNTIYF. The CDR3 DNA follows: TGTGCCAGCAGTCGACTGTTCTCTGGAAACACCATATATTTT.

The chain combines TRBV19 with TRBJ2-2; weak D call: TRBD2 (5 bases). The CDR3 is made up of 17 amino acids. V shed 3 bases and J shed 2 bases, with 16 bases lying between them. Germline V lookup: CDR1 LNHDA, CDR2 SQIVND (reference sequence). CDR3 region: CASSIPGWESNTGELFF. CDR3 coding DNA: TGTGCCAGTAGTATTCCTGGCTGGGAGTCTAACACCGGGGAGCTGTTTTTT.

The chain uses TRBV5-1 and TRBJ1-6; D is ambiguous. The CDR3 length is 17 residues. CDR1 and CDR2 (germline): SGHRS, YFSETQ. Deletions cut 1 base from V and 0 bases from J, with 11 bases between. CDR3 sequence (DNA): TGCGCCAGCAGCTTGAGGCAAGGGAGCTCCTATAATTCACCCCTCCACTTT. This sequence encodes CASSLRQGSSYNSPLHF.

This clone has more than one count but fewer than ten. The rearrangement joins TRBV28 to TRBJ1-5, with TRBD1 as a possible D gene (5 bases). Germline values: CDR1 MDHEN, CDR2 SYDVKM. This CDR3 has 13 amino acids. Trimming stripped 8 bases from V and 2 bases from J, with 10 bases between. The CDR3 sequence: CASQFRGNQPQHF. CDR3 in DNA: TGTGCCAGCCAGTTCAGGGGCAATCAGCCCCAGCATTTT. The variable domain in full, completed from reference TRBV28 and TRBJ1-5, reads DVKVTQSSRYLVKRTGEKVFLECVQDMDHENMFWYRQDPGLGLRLIYFSYDVKMKEKGDIPEGYSVSREKKERFSLILESASTNQTSMYLCASQFRGNQPQHFGDGTRLSIL.

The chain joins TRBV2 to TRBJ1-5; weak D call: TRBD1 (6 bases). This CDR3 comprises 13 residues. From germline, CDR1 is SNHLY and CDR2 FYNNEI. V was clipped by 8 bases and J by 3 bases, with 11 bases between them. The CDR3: CASRRDTNQPQHF. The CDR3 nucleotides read TGTGCCAGCCGCCGGGACACCAATCAGCCCCAGCATTTT.

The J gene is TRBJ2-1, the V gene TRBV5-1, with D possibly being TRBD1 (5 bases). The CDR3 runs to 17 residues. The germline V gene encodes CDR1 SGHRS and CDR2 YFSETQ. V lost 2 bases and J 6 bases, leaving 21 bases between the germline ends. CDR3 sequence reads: CASSFLVEMGQANEQFF. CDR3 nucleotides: TGCGCCAGCAGCTTTTTGGTGGAAATGGGGCAGGCCAATGAGCAGTTCTTC.

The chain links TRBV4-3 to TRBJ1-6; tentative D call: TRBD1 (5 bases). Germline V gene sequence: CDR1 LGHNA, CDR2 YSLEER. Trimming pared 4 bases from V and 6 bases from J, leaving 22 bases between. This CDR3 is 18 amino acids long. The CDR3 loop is CASSPTNRQRGANSPLHF. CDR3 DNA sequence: TGCGCCAGCAGCCCCACGAATAGACAGCGAGGAGCTAATTCACCCCTCCACTTT.

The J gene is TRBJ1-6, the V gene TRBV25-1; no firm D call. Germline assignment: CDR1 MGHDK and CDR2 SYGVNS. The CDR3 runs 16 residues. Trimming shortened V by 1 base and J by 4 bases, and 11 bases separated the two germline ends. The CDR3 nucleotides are TGTGCCAGCAGTGAATCAGTAGCTTCATATAATTCACCCCTCCACTTT. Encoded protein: CASSESVASYNSPLHF.

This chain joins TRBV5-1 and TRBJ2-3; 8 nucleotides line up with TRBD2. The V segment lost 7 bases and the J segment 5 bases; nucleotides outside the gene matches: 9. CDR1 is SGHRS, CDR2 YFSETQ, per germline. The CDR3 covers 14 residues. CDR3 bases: TGCGCCAGCGGCGGGGGGACCTCAGGAGATACGCAGTATTTT. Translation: CASGGGTSGDTQYF.

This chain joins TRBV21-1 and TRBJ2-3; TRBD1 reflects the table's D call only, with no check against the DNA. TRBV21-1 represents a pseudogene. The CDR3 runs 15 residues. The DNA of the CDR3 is TGTGCCAGCAGCAGACAGGGGGCGACGACAGATACGCAGTATTTT. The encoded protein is CASSRQGATTDTQYF.

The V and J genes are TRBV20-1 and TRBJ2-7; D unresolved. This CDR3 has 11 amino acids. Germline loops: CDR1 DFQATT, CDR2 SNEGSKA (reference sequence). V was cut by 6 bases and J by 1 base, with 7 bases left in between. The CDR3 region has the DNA TGCAGTGCACTTCATTCCTACGAGCAGTACTTC. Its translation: CSALHSYEQYF.

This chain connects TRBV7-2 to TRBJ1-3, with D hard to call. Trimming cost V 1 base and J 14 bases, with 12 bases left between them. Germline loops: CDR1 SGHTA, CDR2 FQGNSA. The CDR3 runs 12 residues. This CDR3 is CASSLVEGALYF. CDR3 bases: TGTGCCAGCAGCTTAGTCGAGGGAGCCCTATATTTT. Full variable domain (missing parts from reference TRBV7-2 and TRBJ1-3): GAGVSQSPSNKVTEKGKDVELRCDPISGHTALYWYRQSLGQGLEFLIYFQGNSAPDKSGLPSDRFSAERTGGSVSTLTIQRTQQEDSAVYLCASSLVEGALYFGEGSWLTVV.

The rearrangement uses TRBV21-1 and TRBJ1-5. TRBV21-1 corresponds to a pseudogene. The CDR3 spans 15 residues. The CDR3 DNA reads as TGTGCCAGCAGCGTCAGGGAGGAGGTGGTTGAGCCCCAGCATTTT. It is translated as CASSVREEVVEPQHF.

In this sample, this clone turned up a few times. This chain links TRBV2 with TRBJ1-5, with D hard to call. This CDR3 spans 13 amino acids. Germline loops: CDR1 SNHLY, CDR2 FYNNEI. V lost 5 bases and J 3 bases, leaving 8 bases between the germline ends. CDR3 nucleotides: TGTGCCAGCAGTCTCGGTCCCAATCAGCCCCAGCATTTT. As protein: CASSLGPNQPQHF.

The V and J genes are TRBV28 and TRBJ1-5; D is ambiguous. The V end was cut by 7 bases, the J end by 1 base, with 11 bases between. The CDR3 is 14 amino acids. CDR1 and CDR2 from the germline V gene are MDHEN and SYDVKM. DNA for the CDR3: TGTGCCAGCACCGAGACTGGGAGCAATCAGCCCCAGCATTTT. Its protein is CASTETGSNQPQHF.